This T cell receptor beta chain was sequenced for a study of technical replicates of blood from several donors. V was clipped by 0 bases and J by 2 bases; unmatched bases: 6. Germline-derived CDR1 and CDR2 are MGHRA and YSYEKL. The CDR3 runs 16 residues. Libraries were prepared by immunoSEQ multiplex PCR; TCRdb keeps only in-frame clonotypes and omits some of them. The repertoire consists of approximately 69,000 clones, with 80% to 90% occurring once and the leading ten covering 4.6%. The V gene is TRBV4-1, the J gene TRBJ2-7, with 8 bases lining up with TRBD2. The sequence was obtained from a human donor in good health. Some clones in this sample may be carry-over from other donors' samples. Sequenced: PBMCs. The CDR3 region has the DNA TGCGCCAGCAGCCAAGATGTAGCGGGACCAACCTACGAGCAGTACTTC. Amino acids: CASSQDVAGPTYEQYF.